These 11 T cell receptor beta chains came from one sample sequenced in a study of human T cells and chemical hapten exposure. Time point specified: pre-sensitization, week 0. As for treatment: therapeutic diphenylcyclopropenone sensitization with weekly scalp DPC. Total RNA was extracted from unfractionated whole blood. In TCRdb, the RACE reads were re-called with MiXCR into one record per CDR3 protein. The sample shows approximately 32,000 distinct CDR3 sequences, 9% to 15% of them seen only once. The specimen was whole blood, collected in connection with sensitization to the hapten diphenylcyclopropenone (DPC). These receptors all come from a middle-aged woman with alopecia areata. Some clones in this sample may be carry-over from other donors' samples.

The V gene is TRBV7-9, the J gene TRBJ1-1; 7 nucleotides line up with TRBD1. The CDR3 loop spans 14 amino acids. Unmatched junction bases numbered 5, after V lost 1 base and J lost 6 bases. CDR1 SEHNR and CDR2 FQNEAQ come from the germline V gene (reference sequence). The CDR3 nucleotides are TGTGCCAGCAGCTTAGGAGGGGGCTCGGCTGAAGCTTTCTTT. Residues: CASSLGGGSAEAFF.

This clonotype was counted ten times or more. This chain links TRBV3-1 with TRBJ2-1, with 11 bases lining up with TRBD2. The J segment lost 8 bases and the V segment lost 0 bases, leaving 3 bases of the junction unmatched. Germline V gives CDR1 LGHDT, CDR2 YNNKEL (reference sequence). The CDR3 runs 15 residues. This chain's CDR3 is CASSQDLAGGDEQFF. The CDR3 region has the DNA TGTGCCAGCAGCCAAGATTTAGCGGGAGGGGATGAGCAGTTCTTC.

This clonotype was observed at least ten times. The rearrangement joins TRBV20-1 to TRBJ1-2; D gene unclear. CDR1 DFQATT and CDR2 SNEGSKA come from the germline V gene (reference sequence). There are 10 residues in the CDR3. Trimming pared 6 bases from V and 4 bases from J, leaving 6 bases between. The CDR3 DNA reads TGCAGTGCCAGACTCTATGGCTACACCTTC. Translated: CSARLYGYTF.

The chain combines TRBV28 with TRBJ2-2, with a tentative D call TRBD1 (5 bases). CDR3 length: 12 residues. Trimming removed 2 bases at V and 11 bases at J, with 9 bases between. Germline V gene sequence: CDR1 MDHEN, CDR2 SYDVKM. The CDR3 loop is CASSLTTVELFF. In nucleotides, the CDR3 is TGTGCCAGCAGTTTAACGACAGTCGAGCTGTTTTTT.

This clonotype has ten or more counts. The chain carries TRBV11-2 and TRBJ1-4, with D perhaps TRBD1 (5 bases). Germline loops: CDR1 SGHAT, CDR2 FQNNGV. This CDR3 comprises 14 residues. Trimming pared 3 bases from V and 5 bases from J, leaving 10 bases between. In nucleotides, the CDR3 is TGTGCCAGCAGCTTTCGACAGCTAAATGAAAAACTGTTTTTT. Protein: CASSFRQLNEKLFF.

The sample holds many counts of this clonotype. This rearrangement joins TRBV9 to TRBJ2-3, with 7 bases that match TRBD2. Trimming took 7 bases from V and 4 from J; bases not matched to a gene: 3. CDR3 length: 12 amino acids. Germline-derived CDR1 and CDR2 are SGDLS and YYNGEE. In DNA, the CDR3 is TGTGCCAGCGGGAGGGTGTCAGATACGCAGTATTTT. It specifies CASGRVSDTQYF.

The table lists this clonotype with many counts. CDR3 protein: CASSSLGASYEQYF. The CDR3 nucleotides are TGTGCCAGCAGCTCCCTGGGGGCTAGCTACGAGCAGTACTTC. J is TRBJ2-7 and V is TRBV11-2, with D possibly matching TRBD1 (6 bases). V was cut by 4 bases and J by 3 bases, with 13 bases left in between. The CDR3 has 14 residues. Germline V lookup: CDR1 SGHAT, CDR2 FQNNGV. Together with reference TRBV11-2 and TRBJ2-7, the CDR3 gives the full variable domain: EAGVAQSPRYKIIEKRQSVAFWCNPISGHATLYWYQQILGQGPKLLIQFQNNGVVDDSQLPKDRFSAERLKGVDSTLKIQPAKLEDSAVYLCASSSLGASYEQYFGPGTRLTVT.

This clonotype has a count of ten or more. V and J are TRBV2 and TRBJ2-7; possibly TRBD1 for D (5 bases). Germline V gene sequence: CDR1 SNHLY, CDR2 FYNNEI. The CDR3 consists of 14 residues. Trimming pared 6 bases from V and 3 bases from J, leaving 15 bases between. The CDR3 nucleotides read TGTGCCAGCAGGACCAGGGTTTTAGTCTACGAGCAGTACTTC. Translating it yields CASRTRVLVYEQYF. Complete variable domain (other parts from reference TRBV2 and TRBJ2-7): EPEVTQTPSHQVTQMGQEVILRCVPISNHLYFYWYRQILGQKVEFLVSFYNNEISEKSEIFDDQFSVERPDGSNFTLKIRSTKLEDSAMYFCASRTRVLVYEQYFGPGTRLTVT.

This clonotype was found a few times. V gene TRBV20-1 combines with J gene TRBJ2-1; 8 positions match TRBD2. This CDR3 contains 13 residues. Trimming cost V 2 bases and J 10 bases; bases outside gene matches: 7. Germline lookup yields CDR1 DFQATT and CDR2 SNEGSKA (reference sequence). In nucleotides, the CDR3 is TGCAGTGCTAGATCTCCGGGAGGGGGAGAGCAGTTCTTC. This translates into CSARSPGGGEQFF.

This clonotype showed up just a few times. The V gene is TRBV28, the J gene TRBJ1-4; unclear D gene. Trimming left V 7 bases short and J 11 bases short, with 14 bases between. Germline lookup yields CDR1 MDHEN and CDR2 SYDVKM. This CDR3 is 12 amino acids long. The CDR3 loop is CASTPIEGKLFF. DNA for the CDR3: TGTGCCAGCACCCCCATCGAGGGCAAACTGTTTTTT.

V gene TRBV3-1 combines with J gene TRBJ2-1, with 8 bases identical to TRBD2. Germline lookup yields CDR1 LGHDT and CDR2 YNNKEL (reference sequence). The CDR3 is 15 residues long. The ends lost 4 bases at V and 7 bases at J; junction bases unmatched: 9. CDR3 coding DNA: TGTGCCAGCAGCCCCATCGGCGGGAGGATAAATGAGCAGTTCTTC. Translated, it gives CASSPIGGRINEQFF.